The text below deals with one TCR beta chain. The record originates from a study of blood T cell repertoires in COVID-19. Study-level information: From the United States, Italy and Spain came samples of acute and convalescent COVID-19. T cells, B-cell-depleted T cells, or PBMCs supplied cDNA or gDNA.

V shed 5 bases and J 7 bases; nucleotides not matched to a gene: 12. There are 18 residues in the CDR3. Germline CDR1 reads SEHNR; CDR2 reads FQNEAQ (reference sequence). Authors' data handling: How many nucleated cells were present was estimated from reference gene primer amplification. Profiling relied on immunoSEQ multiplex PCR, and the TCRdb table lists in-frame clones only, not all of them. D and trimming were read from the DNA, whereas the V and J calls and clone size are those reported in that table. The sample lists over 250,000 clones, approximately 85% occurring once. Material for sequencing was peripheral blood. This rearrangement joins TRBV7-9 to TRBJ2-3; 16 nucleotides agree with TRBD2. The source of this sequence is a human donor in a cohort sampled during active COVID-19. The CDR3 protein is CASSQGTSGRVQWYTQYF. In DNA form, the CDR3 reads TGTGCCAGCAGCCAGGGGACTAGCGGGAGGGTTCAATGGTATACGCAGTATTTT.